The 8 T cell receptor beta chains presented below share a single source sample, sequenced in a study of cytomegalovirus exposure and HLA in healthy donors. The study ran its PCR with 60 Vbeta and 13 Jbeta primers. Measured with immunoSEQ multiplex PCR; TCRdb has only the in-frame clones, and not every one. This table holds approximately 120,000 clones, about three quarters found once. Sequenced: PBMCs. The source is a woman aged 60-70 years in good health and CMV-seropositive.

The chain joins TRBV29-1 to TRBJ2-7, with D tentatively TRBD2 (5 bases). Germline V gene data show CDR1 as SQVTM and CDR2 as ANQGSEA. The CDR3 consists of 12 residues. Deletions cut 4 bases from V and 3 bases from J, with 10 bases between. The CDR3 DNA reads as TGCAGCGTTGTACTAGAACGCTACGAGCAGTACTTC. Its translation is CSVVLERYEQYF.

This clone appeared a single time. The chain uses TRBV5-4 and TRBJ1-3; 7 nucleotides line up with TRBD1. Trimming took 1 base from V and 2 from J; bases not matched to a gene: 3. CDR3 length: 15 amino acids. Germline V gene data show CDR1 as SGHNT and CDR2 as YYREEE (reference sequence). DNA for the CDR3: TGTGCCAGCAGCTTGCAGGGGGGCCCTGGAAACACCATATATTTT. Translated: CASSLQGGPGNTIYF.

The chain recombines TRBV7-9 with TRBJ1-2, with a tentative D call TRBD1 (5 bases). This CDR3 has 12 residues. Germline V lookup: CDR1 SEHNR, CDR2 FQNEAQ (reference sequence). V lost 1 base, J lost 8 bases, and 8 bases lay in between. The CDR3 region has the DNA TGTGCCAGCAGCTTAGGGGAGGGGGGCTACACCTTC. Translation gives CASSLGEGGYTF.

The V gene is TRBV29-1, the J gene TRBJ1-5, with 10 nucleotides matching TRBD1. CDR3 size: 13 residues. In germline, CDR1 is SQVTM, CDR2 ANQGSEA. V gave up 7 bases and J gave up 6 bases; unmatched junction bases: 6. CDR3 coding DNA: TGCAGCGCCTGGACAGGGGGGGGTCAGCCCCAGCATTTT. Translation gives CSAWTGGGQPQHF.

The CDR3 nucleotides are TGCGCCAGCAGCTTAGGGACAGGGAGTCGGAGGGCCAACGTCCTGACTTTC. Its translation: CASSLGTGSRRANVLTF. The chain is built from TRBV5-1 and TRBJ2-6; 9 positions match TRBD1. In germline, CDR1 is SGHRS, CDR2 YFSETQ. The J segment lost 5 bases and the V segment lost 2 bases, leaving 8 bases of the junction unmatched. The CDR3 contains 17 residues.

The J gene is TRBJ1-1, the V gene TRBV7-3, with a possible D match to TRBD1 (5 bases). The CDR3 extends over 15 amino acids. Trimming cost V 6 bases and J 1 base, with 15 bases left between them. The germline CDR1 and CDR2 sequences are SGHTA and FQGTGA. CDR3 amino acids: CASSLRGGPNTEAFF. CDR3 coding DNA: TGTGCCAGCAGTCTCCGGGGGGGTCCGAACACTGAAGCTTTCTTT.

There are a few counts of this clone. The chain joins TRBV19 to TRBJ1-1; the D gene is possibly TRBD1 (5 bases). The V end was cut by 6 bases, the J end by 0 bases, with 11 bases between. This CDR3 is built from 14 residues. Germline CDR1 LNHDA, CDR2 SQIVND (reference sequence). This CDR3 is CASRGGDLNTEAFF. CDR3 DNA sequence: TGTGCCAGTAGGGGAGGGGACCTGAACACTGAAGCTTTCTTT.

The rearrangement uses TRBV19 and TRBJ2-7; TRBD2 agrees at 9 bases. CDR3 length: 15 residues. Unmatched junction bases numbered 5, after V lost 5 bases and J lost 0 bases. Germline V gene sequence: CDR1 LNHDA, CDR2 SQIVND (reference sequence). The CDR3 nucleotides are TGTGCCAGTAGTGTTTCTAGCGGGACCTCCTACGAGCAGTACTTC. Its protein is CASSVSSGTSYEQYF.